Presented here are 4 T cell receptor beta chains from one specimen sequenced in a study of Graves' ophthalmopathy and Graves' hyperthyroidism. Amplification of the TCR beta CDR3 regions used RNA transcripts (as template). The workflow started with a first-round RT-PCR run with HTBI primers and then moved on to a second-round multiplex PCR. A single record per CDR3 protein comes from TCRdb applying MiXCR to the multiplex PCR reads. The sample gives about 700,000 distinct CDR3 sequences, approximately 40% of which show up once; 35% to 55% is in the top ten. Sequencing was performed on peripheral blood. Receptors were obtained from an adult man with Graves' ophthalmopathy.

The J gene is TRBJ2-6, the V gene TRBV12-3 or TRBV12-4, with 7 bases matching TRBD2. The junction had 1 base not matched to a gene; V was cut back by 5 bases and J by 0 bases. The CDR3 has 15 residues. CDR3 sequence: CASSGGDSGANVLTF. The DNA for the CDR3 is TGTGCCAGCAGTGGGGGGGACTCTGGGGCCAACGTCCTGACTTTC.

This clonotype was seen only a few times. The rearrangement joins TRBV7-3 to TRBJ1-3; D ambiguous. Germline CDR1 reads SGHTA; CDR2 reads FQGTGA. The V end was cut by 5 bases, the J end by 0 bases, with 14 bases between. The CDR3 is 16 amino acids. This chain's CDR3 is CASSPTRSSSGNTIYF. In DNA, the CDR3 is TGTGCCAGCAGCCCCACCAGGTCGAGCTCTGGAAACACCATATATTTT.

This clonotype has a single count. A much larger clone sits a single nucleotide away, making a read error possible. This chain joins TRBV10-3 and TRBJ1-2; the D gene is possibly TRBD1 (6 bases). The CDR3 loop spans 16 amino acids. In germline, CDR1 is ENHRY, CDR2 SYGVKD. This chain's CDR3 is CAISESWGTKSYGYSF. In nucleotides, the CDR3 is TGTGCCATCAGTGAGTCGTGGGGGACAAAATCCTATGGCTACTCCTTC.

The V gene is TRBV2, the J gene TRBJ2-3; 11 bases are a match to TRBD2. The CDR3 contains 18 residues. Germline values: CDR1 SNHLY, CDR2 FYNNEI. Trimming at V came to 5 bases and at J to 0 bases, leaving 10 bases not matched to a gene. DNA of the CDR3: TGTGCCAGCAGTACCGGGACTAGCGGAATTACTAGCACAGATACGCAGTATTTT. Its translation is CASSTGTSGITSTDTQYF.